This T cell receptor beta chain was sequenced during a study of T cell responses to AZD1222 COVID-19 vaccine. Remarks on this clone: Its cognate antigen is unknown.

Researchers grouped second doses given at about 4 or about 12 weeks into one pool. CDR1 and CDR2 from the germline V gene are KGHSH and LQKENI. V lost 2 bases to trimming and J lost 6 bases, with 18 bases between them. This CDR3 is 16 amino acids long. Findings and caveats of the study: Spike-specific TCRs gained breadth and depth after people received two AZD1222 doses.

Here immunoSEQ multiplex PCR was the method, and the copy in TCRdb shows in-frame clones only, minus some. The sample consists of roughly 51,000 clones, 86% of them appearing once. The sample here was peripheral blood, taken 28 days after the second AZD1222 dose. The TCR was taken from an adult who received the AZD1222 COVID-19 vaccine. The rearrangement joins TRBV18 to TRBJ2-3, with TRBD2 as a possible D gene (6 bases). The CDR3 region is CASSPRVAANGDTQYF. The CDR3 DNA reads as TGTGCCAGCTCACCAAGGGTAGCGGCCAACGGGGATACGCAGTATTTT.